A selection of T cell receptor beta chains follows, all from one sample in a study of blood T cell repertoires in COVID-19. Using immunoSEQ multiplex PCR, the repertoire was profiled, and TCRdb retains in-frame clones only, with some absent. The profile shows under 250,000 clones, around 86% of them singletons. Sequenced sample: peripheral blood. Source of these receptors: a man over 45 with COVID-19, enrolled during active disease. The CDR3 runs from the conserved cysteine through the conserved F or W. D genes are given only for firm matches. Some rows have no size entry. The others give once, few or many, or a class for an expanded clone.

cdr3_nt: TGTGCCATCCTGAGGGGGAGGGATGACTATGGCTACACCTTC
cdr3_aa: CAILRGRDDYGYTF
v_call: TRBV10-3
j_call: TRBJ1-2
clone_size: NA
d_call: NA

cdr3_nt: TGTGCCAGTAGCGAGGGGGCAGATACGCAGTATTTT
cdr3_aa: CASSEGADTQYF
v_call: TRBV19
j_call: TRBJ2-3
clone_size: NA
d_call: NA

cdr3_nt: TGTGCCAGCACCGACAGGGCACTTTACGAGCAGTACTTC
cdr3_aa: CASTDRALYEQYF
v_call: TRBV11-2
j_call: TRBJ2-7
clone_size: NA
d_call: TRBD1

cdr3_nt: TGTGCCAGCAGGGGGCTATACGAGCAGTACTTC
cdr3_aa: CASRGLYEQYF
v_call: TRBV27
j_call: TRBJ2-7
clone_size: NA
d_call: NA

cdr3_nt: TGCAGCGTTGTGGCGGGGTCCACTGAAGCTTTCTTT
cdr3_aa: CSVVAGSTEAFF
v_call: TRBV29-1
j_call: TRBJ1-1
clone_size: NA
d_call: NA

cdr3_nt: TGTGCCAGCAGAAGACAGGGGGCCGAAAAACTGTTTTTT
cdr3_aa: CASRRQGAEKLFF
v_call: TRBV6-5
j_call: TRBJ1-4
clone_size: NA
d_call: TRBD1

cdr3_nt: TGTGCCAGCAGAACAGGGGGCGGTGAAAAACTGTTTTTT
cdr3_aa: CASRTGGGEKLFF
v_call: TRBV3-1/TRBV3-2
j_call: TRBJ1-4
clone_size: NA
d_call: TRBD1

cdr3_nt: TGTGCCATCAGTGACAGGCCAGCTAATGAAAAACTGTTTTTT
cdr3_aa: CAISDRPANEKLFF
v_call: TRBV10-3
j_call: TRBJ1-4
clone_size: NA
d_call: NA

cdr3_nt: TGTGCCAGCAGCTTAGCTCGGACAGGCGATGAAAAACTGTTTTTT
cdr3_aa: CASSLARTGDEKLFF
v_call: TRBV11-2
j_call: TRBJ1-4
clone_size: once
d_call: TRBD1

cdr3_nt: TGTGCCAGCAGCATGCCGGACAGAATGAACACTGAAGCTTTCTTT
cdr3_aa: CASSMPDRMNTEAFF
v_call: TRBV6-5
j_call: TRBJ1-1
clone_size: NA
d_call: NA

cdr3_nt: TGTGCCAGCAGTTTACACGGGACTGAAGAGACCCAGTACTTC
cdr3_aa: CASSLHGTEETQYF
v_call: TRBV6-5
j_call: TRBJ2-5
clone_size: once
d_call: NA

cdr3_nt: TGTGCCAGCAGCCAAGCGGGACTTCGAAACATTCAGTACTTC
cdr3_aa: CASSQAGLRNIQYF
v_call: TRBV3-1/TRBV3-2
j_call: TRBJ2-4
clone_size: NA
d_call: NA

cdr3_nt: TGTGCCTGGAGTGTTTCTGAGGGTAACCGGCAGCCCCAGCATTTT
cdr3_aa: CAWSVSEGNRQPQHF
v_call: TRBV30
j_call: TRBJ1-5
clone_size: NA
d_call: NA

cdr3_nt: TGTGCCAGCACTTACAGGGTAAGGTGCAATCAGCCCCAGCATTTT
cdr3_aa: CASTYRVRCNQPQHF
v_call: TRBV5-7
j_call: TRBJ1-5
clone_size: NA
d_call: NA

cdr3_nt: TGTGCCAGCAGCGCCGAAGAGACTAGCGAGTCCTACGAGCAGTACTTC
cdr3_aa: CASSAEETSESYEQYF
v_call: TRBV9
j_call: TRBJ2-7
clone_size: NA
d_call: TRBD2

cdr3_nt: TGTGCCAGCAGCCAGTCCGTCTACACTGAAGCTTTCTTT
cdr3_aa: CASSQSVYTEAFF
v_call: TRBV3-1/TRBV3-2
j_call: TRBJ1-1
clone_size: NA
d_call: NA

cdr3_nt: TGTGCCAGCAGCGAGGGGACTAGCGGATCCTACGAGCAGTACTTC
cdr3_aa: CASSEGTSGSYEQYF
v_call: TRBV5-4
j_call: TRBJ2-7
clone_size: NA
d_call: TRBD2

cdr3_nt: TGTGCCAGCTCACCACCTCAGGGGTCCTACAATGAGCAGTTCTTC
cdr3_aa: CASSPPQGSYNEQFF
v_call: TRBV18
j_call: TRBJ2-1
clone_size: NA
d_call: NA

cdr3_nt: TGTGCCAGCTCACCCTACGGTTTGAATGAAAAACTGTTTTTT
cdr3_aa: CASSPYGLNEKLFF
v_call: TRBV18
j_call: TRBJ1-4
clone_size: NA
d_call: NA

cdr3_nt: TGTGCCAGCAGCCCCCCTAGGGGCGGCACCGGGGAGCTGTTTTTT
cdr3_aa: CASSPPRGGTGELFF
v_call: TRBV7-9
j_call: TRBJ2-2
clone_size: NA
d_call: NA

cdr3_nt: TGCGCCAGCAGGGGGACTAGCGGGAGATGGTACGAGCAGTACTTC
cdr3_aa: CASRGTSGRWYEQYF
v_call: TRBV5-1
j_call: TRBJ2-7
clone_size: NA
d_call: TRBD2

cdr3_nt: TGTGCCAGTAGTAACTACCGGGACTCCAATCAGCCCCAGCATTTT
cdr3_aa: CASSNYRDSNQPQHF
v_call: TRBV19
j_call: TRBJ1-5
clone_size: NA
d_call: NA

cdr3_nt: TGTGCCAGCAGCCAAGGGGACAGAGGAGACTCACCCCTCCACTTT
cdr3_aa: CASSQGDRGDSPLHF
v_call: TRBV4-2
j_call: TRBJ1-6
clone_size: NA
d_call: TRBD1

cdr3_nt: TGTGCCAGCAGCCCCGGGGGAGGGGAGCAGTACTTC
cdr3_aa: CASSPGGGEQYF
v_call: TRBV5-4
j_call: TRBJ2-7
clone_size: NA
d_call: TRBD2

cdr3_nt: TGTGCCAGCAGAATGTCCGGGACACTAAAGAACACTGAAGCTTTCTTT
cdr3_aa: CASRMSGTLKNTEAFF
v_call: TRBV19
j_call: TRBJ1-1
clone_size: NA
d_call: NA

cdr3_nt: TGTGCCAGTAGGGACGTAGGGGTTGTTTCAGATACGCAGTATTTT
cdr3_aa: CASRDVGVVSDTQYF
v_call: TRBV19
j_call: TRBJ2-3
clone_size: NA
d_call: NA

cdr3_nt: TGTGCCAGTAGTCTCCCGGACAGCGGATATCAGCCCCAGCATTTT
cdr3_aa: CASSLPDSGYQPQHF
v_call: TRBV19
j_call: TRBJ1-5
clone_size: NA
d_call: NA

cdr3_nt: TGTGCCAGCAGTTTGACTAGCGTCGAGCAGTACTTC
cdr3_aa: CASSLTSVEQYF
v_call: TRBV6-5
j_call: TRBJ2-7
clone_size: NA
d_call: TRBD2

cdr3_nt: TGTGCCAGCAGTGAGCGGGTCTTGTCACCCCTCCACTTT
cdr3_aa: CASSERVLSPLHF
v_call: TRBV2
j_call: TRBJ1-6
clone_size: NA
d_call: NA

cdr3_nt: TGTGCCAGCAGCCAATCAGCAGGTCTCAATCAGCCCCAGCATTTT
cdr3_aa: CASSQSAGLNQPQHF
v_call: TRBV3-1/TRBV3-2
j_call: TRBJ1-5
clone_size: NA
d_call: NA

cdr3_nt: TGTGCCAGCAGCTTACGGGGTACTGAGCAGTTCTTC
cdr3_aa: CASSLRGTEQFF
v_call: TRBV7-3
j_call: TRBJ2-1
clone_size: NA
d_call: NA

cdr3_nt: TGTGCCAGCAGTTTTTCGCCGAGCTCTGGAAACACCATATATTTT
cdr3_aa: CASSFSPSSGNTIYF
v_call: TRBV28
j_call: TRBJ1-3
clone_size: few
d_call: NA

cdr3_nt: TGTGCCAGCAGAAAAACAGGGCCTAATGAAAAACTGTTTTTT
cdr3_aa: CASRKTGPNEKLFF
v_call: TRBV2
j_call: TRBJ1-4
clone_size: NA
d_call: NA

cdr3_nt: TGTGCCAGCAGCCGAGCTCGGGGGGCTAATTCACCCCTCCACTTT
cdr3_aa: CASSRARGANSPLHF
v_call: TRBV3-1/TRBV3-2
j_call: TRBJ1-6
clone_size: NA
d_call: NA

cdr3_nt: TGTGCCAGCAGCTTAGATCTTTCCGTGAGGAAGTACGAGCAGTACTTC
cdr3_aa: CASSLDLSVRKYEQYF
v_call: TRBV7-8
j_call: TRBJ2-7
clone_size: NA
d_call: NA

cdr3_nt: TGTGCCAGCAGTTCGAACGTGCCTAAGATATATGGCTACACCTTC
cdr3_aa: CASSSNVPKIYGYTF
v_call: TRBV6-2/TRBV6-3
j_call: TRBJ1-2
clone_size: NA
d_call: NA

cdr3_nt: TGTGCCAGCAGTCCCGGGACAGGGCTCAACAATGAGCAGTTCTTC
cdr3_aa: CASSPGTGLNNEQFF
v_call: TRBV7-7
j_call: TRBJ2-1
clone_size: NA
d_call: TRBD1

cdr3_nt: TGTGCCAGTACCCCTCCCGGCCGCCAGGGAACTGAAGCTTTCTTT
cdr3_aa: CASTPPGRQGTEAFF
v_call: TRBV19
j_call: TRBJ1-1
clone_size: NA
d_call: NA

cdr3_nt: TGTGCCAGCTCACCCGATCTAGGGGCCAACGTCCTGACTTTC
cdr3_aa: CASSPDLGANVLTF
v_call: TRBV18
j_call: TRBJ2-6
clone_size: NA
d_call: NA

cdr3_nt: TGTGCCAGCAGCTTACCGGTAAAGGGGTCCCCGAATGAAAAACTGTTTTTT
cdr3_aa: CASSLPVKGSPNEKLFF
v_call: TRBV7-9
j_call: TRBJ1-4
clone_size: NA
d_call: NA

cdr3_nt: TGTGCCAGCAGCCCTGGGCTAGCGACCGCCGGGGAGCTGTTTTTT
cdr3_aa: CASSPGLATAGELFF
v_call: TRBV7-3
j_call: TRBJ2-2
clone_size: NA
d_call: NA

cdr3_nt: TGTGCCTGGACGAGGGGACAGGATTCACCCCTCCACTTT
cdr3_aa: CAWTRGQDSPLHF
v_call: TRBV30
j_call: TRBJ1-6
clone_size: NA
d_call: TRBD1

cdr3_nt: TGTGCCATCACCCAGACAGGGAGGCCGGATACGCAGTATTTT
cdr3_aa: CAITQTGRPDTQYF
v_call: TRBV10-3
j_call: TRBJ2-3
clone_size: NA
d_call: NA

cdr3_nt: TGTGCCAGCAGTCAACCCGGGACTAGCGGATTAGAGCAGTTCTTC
cdr3_aa: CASSQPGTSGLEQFF
v_call: TRBV6-2/TRBV6-3
j_call: TRBJ2-1
clone_size: NA
d_call: TRBD2

cdr3_nt: TGTGCCAGCAGTGTGGGTAGCGGGAGGGCTACCGGGGGGACCCAGTACTTC
cdr3_aa: CASSVGSGRATGGTQYF
v_call: TRBV2
j_call: TRBJ2-5
clone_size: NA
d_call: TRBD2

cdr3_nt: TGTGCCAGCAGCTTTGGCGGGGGGGCTGACACCGGGGAGCTGTTTTTT
cdr3_aa: CASSFGGGADTGELFF
v_call: TRBV7-2
j_call: TRBJ2-2
clone_size: NA
d_call: TRBD2

cdr3_nt: TGTGCCAGCAACCCTGGACAGAGTGCAACTAATGAAAAACTGTTTTTT
cdr3_aa: CASNPGQSATNEKLFF
v_call: TRBV7-9
j_call: TRBJ1-4
clone_size: NA
d_call: NA

cdr3_nt: TGTGCCAGCAGCGCAGGACTAGCGGGAGTGGATGAGCAGTTCTTC
cdr3_aa: CASSAGLAGVDEQFF
v_call: TRBV9
j_call: TRBJ2-1
clone_size: NA
d_call: TRBD2

cdr3_nt: TGTGCCGGTTTCAGGGACAGGGCTTTGAGCACTGAAGCTTTCTTT
cdr3_aa: CAGFRDRALSTEAFF
v_call: TRBV30
j_call: TRBJ1-1
clone_size: NA
d_call: TRBD1

cdr3_nt: TGTGCCAGCACGATCGGGACAGGGTATTCCTACGAGCAGTACTTC
cdr3_aa: CASTIGTGYSYEQYF
v_call: TRBV5-5
j_call: TRBJ2-7
clone_size: NA
d_call: TRBD1